This T cell receptor (beta chain) was documented in a study of blood T cell repertoires in COVID-19. The CDR3 sequence is 14 residues long. From germline, CDR1 is SEHNR and CDR2 FQNEAQ (reference sequence). Trimming removed 3 bases at V and 3 bases at J, with 11 bases between. Sequencing used immunoSEQ multiplex PCR; TCRdb keeps in-frame clones, though not all of them. The table shows 250,000 to 300,000 clones, with roughly 80% occurring only once. The chain has TRBV7-9 and TRBJ1-2; weak D call: TRBD1 (5 bases). The material sequenced was PBMCs or T cells enriched from blood (not recorded which). This receptor was taken from a man in his forties who had been exposed to COVID-19. The CDR3 here is CASSLKGQDYGYTF. CDR3 nucleotides: TGTGCCAGCAGCTTGAAGGGGCAGGACTATGGCTACACCTTC. Supplemented by reference TRBV7-9 and TRBJ1-2, the full variable domain reads DTGVSQNPRHKITKRGQNVTFRCDPISEHNRLYWYRQTLGQGPEFLTYFQNEAQLEKSRLLSDRFSAERPKGSFSTLEIQRTEQGDSAMYLCASSLKGQDYGYTFGSGTRLTVV.